Included here is one T cell receptor beta chain sequence, with context. Antigen specificity is unknown. The data were taken from a study of cytomegalovirus exposure and HLA in healthy donors. Overall study results and limits: Despite most TCR sequences being rare, some public TCRs occurred in many donors.

Data came from immunoSEQ multiplex PCR; TCRdb stores just in-frame clones and leaves some out. The sample has tens of thousands of clones, about nine tenths seen once; the top ten hold over 2%. This CDR3 contains 14 residues. The V gene end was trimmed by 10 bases and the J gene end by 2 bases; junction bases not matched to a gene: 9. Germline lookup yields CDR1 LNHDA and CDR2 SQIVND (reference sequence). The gene calls are TRBV19 and TRBJ2-3, with 7 positions matching TRBD2. The receptor's source is a man under 40 in good health and CMV-seronegative. The material sequenced was PBMCs. The CDR3 is CATLRGRVTDTQYF. CDR3 coding DNA: TGTGCCACTCTCCGGGGGAGGGTCACAGATACGCAGTATTTT.